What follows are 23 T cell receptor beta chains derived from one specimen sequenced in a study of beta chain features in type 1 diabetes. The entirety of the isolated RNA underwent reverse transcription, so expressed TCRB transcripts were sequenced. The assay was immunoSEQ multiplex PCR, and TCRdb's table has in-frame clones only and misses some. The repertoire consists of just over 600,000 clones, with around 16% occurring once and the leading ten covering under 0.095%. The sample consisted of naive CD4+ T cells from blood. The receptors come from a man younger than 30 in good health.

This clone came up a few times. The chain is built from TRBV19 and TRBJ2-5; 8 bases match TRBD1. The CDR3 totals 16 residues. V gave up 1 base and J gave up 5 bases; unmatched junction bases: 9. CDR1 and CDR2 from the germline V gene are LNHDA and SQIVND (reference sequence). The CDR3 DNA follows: TGTGCCAGTAGTATAGGTCCAGGGGGCCAAGGGGAGACCCAGTACTTC. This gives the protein CASSIGPGGQGETQYF. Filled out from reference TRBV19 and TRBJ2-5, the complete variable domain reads DGGITQSPKYLFRKEGQNVTLSCEQNLNHDAMYWYRQDPGQGLRLIYYSQIVNDFQKGDIAEGYSVSREKKESFPLTVTSAQKNPTAFYLCASSIGPGGQGETQYFGPGTRLLVL.

The chain's CDR3 is CASSPQAGQPQHF. The CDR3 DNA follows: TGTGCCAGCAGTCCTCAGGCTGGGCAGCCCCAGCATTTT. The chain links TRBV6-6 to TRBJ1-5; no reliable D call. CDR1 and CDR2 from the germline V gene are MNHNY and SVGAGI (reference sequence). The V end lost 5 bases, the J end lost 7 bases, and 12 bases lay between the germline ends. This CDR3 has 13 amino acids.

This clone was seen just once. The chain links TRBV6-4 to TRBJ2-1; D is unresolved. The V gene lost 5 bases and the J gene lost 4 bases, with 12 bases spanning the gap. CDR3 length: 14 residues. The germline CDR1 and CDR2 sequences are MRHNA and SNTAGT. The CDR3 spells CASSSNGRYNEQFF. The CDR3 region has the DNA TGTGCCAGCAGTTCCAACGGACGATACAATGAGCAGTTCTTC.

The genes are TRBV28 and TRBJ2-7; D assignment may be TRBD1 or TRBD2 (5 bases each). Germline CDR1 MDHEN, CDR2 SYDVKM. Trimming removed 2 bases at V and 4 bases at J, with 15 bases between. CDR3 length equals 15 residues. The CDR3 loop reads CASSLPPGTGYEQYF. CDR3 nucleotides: TGTGCCAGCAGTTTACCCCCGGGGACCGGATACGAGCAGTACTTC.

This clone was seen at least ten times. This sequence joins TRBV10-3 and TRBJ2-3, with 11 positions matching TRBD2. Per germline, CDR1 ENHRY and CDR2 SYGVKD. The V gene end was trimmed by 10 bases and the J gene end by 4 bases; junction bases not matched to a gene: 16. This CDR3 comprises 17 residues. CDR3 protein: CATTIAGGPFVPDTQYF. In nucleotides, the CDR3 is TGTGCCACAACCATAGCGGGAGGGCCGTTTGTCCCAGATACGCAGTATTTT.

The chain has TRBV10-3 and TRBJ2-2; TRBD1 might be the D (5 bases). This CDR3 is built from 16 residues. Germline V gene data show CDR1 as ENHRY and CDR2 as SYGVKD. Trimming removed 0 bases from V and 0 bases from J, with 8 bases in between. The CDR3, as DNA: TGTGCCATCAGTGAGTCGGTGGGGCCGAACACCGGGGAGCTGTTTTTT. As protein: CAISESVGPNTGELFF.

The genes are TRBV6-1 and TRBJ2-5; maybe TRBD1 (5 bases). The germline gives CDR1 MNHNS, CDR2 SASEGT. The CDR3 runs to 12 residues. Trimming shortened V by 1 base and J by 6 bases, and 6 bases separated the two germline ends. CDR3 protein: CASSEEGKTQYF. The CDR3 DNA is TGTGCCAGCAGTGAAGAGGGGAAGACCCAGTACTTC.

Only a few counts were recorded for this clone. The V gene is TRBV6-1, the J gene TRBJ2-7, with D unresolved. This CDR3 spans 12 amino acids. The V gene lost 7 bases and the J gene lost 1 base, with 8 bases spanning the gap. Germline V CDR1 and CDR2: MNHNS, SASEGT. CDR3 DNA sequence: TGTGCCAGCAAGGTACTTTCCTACGAGCAGTACTTC. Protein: CASKVLSYEQYF.

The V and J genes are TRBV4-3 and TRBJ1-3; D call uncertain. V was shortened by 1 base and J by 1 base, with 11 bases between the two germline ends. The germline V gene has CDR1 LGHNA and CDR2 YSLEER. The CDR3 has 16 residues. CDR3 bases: TGCGCCAGCAGCCAAGGGAGGGCGGTTTCTGGAAACACCATATATTTT. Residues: CASSQGRAVSGNTIYF.

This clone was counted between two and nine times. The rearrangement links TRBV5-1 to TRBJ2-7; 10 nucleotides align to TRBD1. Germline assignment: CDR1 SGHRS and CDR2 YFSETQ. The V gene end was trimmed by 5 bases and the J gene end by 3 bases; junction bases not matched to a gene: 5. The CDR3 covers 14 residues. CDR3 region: CASRPGDRGYEQYF. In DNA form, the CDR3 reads TGCGCCAGCAGGCCCGGGGACAGGGGCTACGAGCAGTACTTC. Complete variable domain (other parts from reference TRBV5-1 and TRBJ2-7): KAGVTQTPRYLIKTRGQQVTLSCSPISGHRSVSWYQQTPGQGLQFLFEYFSETQRNKGNFPGRFSGRQFSNSRSEMNVSTLELGDSALYLCASRPGDRGYEQYFGPGTRLTVT.

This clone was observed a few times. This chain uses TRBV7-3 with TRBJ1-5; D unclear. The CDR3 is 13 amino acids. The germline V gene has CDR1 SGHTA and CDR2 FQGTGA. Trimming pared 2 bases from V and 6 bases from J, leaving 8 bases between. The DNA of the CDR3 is TGTGCCAGCAGCTTATCCTGGGGTCAGCCCCAGCATTTT. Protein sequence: CASSLSWGQPQHF. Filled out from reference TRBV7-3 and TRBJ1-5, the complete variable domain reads GAGVSQTPSNKVTEKGKYVELRCDPISGHTALYWYRQSLGQGPEFLIYFQGTGAADDSGLPNDRFFAVRPEGSVSTLKIQRTERGDSAVYLCASSLSWGQPQHFGDGTRLSIL.

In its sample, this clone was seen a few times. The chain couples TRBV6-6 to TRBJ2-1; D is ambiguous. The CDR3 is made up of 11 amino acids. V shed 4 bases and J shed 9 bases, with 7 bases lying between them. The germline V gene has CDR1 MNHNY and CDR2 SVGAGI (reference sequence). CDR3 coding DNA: TGTGCCAGCAGTTCTATAGGTGAGCAGTTCTTC. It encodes CASSSIGEQFF.

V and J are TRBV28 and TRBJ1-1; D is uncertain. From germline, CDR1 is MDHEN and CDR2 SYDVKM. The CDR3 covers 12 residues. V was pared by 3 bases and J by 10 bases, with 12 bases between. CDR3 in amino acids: CASSFQAARAFF. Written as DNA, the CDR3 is TGTGCCAGCAGTTTCCAGGCAGCTCGAGCTTTCTTT.

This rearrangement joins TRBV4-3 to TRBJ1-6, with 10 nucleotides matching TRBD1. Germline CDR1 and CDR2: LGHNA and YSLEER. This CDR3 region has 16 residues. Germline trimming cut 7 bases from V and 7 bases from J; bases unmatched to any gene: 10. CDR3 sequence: CASKRTGGVKNSPLHF. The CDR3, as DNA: TGCGCCAGCAAAAGGACAGGGGGAGTTAAGAATTCACCCCTCCACTTT.

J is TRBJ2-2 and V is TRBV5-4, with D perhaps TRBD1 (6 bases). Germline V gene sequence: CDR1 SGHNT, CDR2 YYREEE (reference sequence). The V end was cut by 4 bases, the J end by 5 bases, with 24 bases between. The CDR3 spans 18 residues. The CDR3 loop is CASSPRAKPGHLTGELFF. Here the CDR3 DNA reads TGTGCCAGCAGCCCGCGGGCCAAACCGGGACATTTGACCGGGGAGCTGTTTTTT.

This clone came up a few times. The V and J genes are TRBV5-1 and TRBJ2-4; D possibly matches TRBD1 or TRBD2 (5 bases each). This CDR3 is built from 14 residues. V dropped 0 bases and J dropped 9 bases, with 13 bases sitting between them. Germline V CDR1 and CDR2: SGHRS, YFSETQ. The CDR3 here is CASSLEGPPGIQYF. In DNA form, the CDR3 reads TGCGCCAGCAGCTTGGAGGGACCGCCTGGCATTCAGTACTTC.

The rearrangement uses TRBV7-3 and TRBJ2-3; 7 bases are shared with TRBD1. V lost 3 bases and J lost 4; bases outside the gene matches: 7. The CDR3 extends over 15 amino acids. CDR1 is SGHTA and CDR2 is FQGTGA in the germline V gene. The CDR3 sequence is CASSLWAGGSDTQYF. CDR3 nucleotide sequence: TGTGCCAGCAGCTTGTGGGCAGGGGGATCAGATACGCAGTATTTT. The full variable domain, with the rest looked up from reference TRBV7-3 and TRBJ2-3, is GAGVSQTPSNKVTEKGKYVELRCDPISGHTALYWYRQSLGQGPEFLIYFQGTGAADDSGLPNDRFFAVRPEGSVSTLKIQRTERGDSAVYLCASSLWAGGSDTQYFGPGTRLTVL.

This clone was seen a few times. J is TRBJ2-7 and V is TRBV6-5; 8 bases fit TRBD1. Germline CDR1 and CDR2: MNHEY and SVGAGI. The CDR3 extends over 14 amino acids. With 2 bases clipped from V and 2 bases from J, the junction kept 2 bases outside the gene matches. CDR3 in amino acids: CASSYRDRTYEQYF. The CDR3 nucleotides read TGTGCCAGCAGTTACCGGGACAGGACCTACGAGCAGTACTTC.

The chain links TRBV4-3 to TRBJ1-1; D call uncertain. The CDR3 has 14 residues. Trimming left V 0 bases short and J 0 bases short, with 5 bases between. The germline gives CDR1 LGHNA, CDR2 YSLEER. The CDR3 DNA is TGCGCCAGCAGCCAAGATCAGGTGAACACTGAAGCTTTCTTT. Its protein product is CASSQDQVNTEAFF.

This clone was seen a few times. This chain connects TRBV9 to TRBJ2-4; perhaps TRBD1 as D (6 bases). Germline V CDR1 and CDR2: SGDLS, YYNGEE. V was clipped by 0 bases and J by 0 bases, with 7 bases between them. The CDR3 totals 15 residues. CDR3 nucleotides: TGTGCCAGCAGCGTAGTGGGGGCAGCCAAAAACATTCAGTACTTC. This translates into CASSVVGAAKNIQYF. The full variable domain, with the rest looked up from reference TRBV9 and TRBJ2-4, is DSGVTQTPKHLITATGQRVTLRCSPRSGDLSVYWYQQSLDQGLQFLIQYYNGEERAKGNILERFSAQQFPDLHSELNLSSLELGDSALYFCASSVVGAAKNIQYFGAGTRLSVL.

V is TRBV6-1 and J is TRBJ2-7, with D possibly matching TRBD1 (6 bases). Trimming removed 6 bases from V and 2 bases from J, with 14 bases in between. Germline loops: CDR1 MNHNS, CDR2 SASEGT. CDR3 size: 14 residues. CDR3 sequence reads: CASSRTASTYEQYF. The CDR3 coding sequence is TGTGCCAGCAGCAGGACAGCCTCTACCTACGAGCAGTACTTC.

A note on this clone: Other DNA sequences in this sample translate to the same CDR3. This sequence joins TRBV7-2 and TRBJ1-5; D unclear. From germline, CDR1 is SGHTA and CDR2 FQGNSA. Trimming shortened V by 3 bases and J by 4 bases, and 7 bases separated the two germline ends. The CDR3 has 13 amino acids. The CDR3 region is CASSLEVNQPQHF. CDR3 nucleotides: TGTGCCAGCAGCTTGGAAGTGAATCAGCCCCAGCATTTT. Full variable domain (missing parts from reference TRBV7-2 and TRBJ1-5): GAGVSQSPSNKVTEKGKDVELRCDPISGHTALYWYRQSLGQGLEFLIYFQGNSAPDKSGLPSDRFSAERTGGSVSTLTIQRTQQEDSAVYLCASSLEVNQPQHFGDGTRLSIL.

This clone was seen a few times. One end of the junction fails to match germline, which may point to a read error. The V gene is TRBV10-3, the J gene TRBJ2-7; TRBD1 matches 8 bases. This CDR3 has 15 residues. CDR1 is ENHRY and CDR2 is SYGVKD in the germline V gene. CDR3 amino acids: CAISGPGTGSTKVDF. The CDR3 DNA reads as TGTGCCATCAGTGGTCCCGGGACAGGATCTACGAAGGTGGACTTC.